This T cell receptor (beta chain) originates from a study of blood T cell repertoires in COVID-19 (dated by TCRdb to about 2020). Turning to the overall study: Samples from collaborators originated in the United States, Italy and Spain and spanned both the acute and convalescent phases of COVID-19. The prospective study material was composed of cDNA or gDNA derived from T cells, B-cell-depleted T cells, or PBMCs. Deeply sampled blood TCRbeta repertoires from subjects exposed to, actively infected with, or recovered from COVID-19 were included in the dataset. The repertoires were made available in a free public database intended to serve as a resource for research on the immune response to SARS-CoV-2. Samples came from the ongoing ImmuneRACE study (first 160 participants) plus 1,254 subjects from 6 global collaborators. A de-identified subject ID, COVID-19 status, age in years and sex were almost always included in the sample metadata. Where HLA class I and class II types were available, the types were taken from metadata supplied by the sample provider, not from assay-based typing. The full study reports these points: The quantity of clinical and demographic metadata differed by source and by participant and was supplied without curation.

Whole blood was collected in K2EDTA tubes by collaborating institutions according to the institutions' own protocols. For TCRbeta analysis, collaborators shipped samples in one of three forms: frozen whole blood, isolated PBMCs, or DNA extracted from either of those sample types. About this clone itself: Its target antigen remains unknown. The input lacks base qualities; no much larger clone sits a single base away.

TCRbeta CDR3 regions were amplified from genomic DNA using the immunoSEQ Assay, a bias-controlled multiplex PCR. From the authors' description of their analysis: Nucleated cell counts per sample were estimated from amplification of reference gene primers within the assay. Sequence reads were collapsed and filtered to measure the absolute abundance of every unique TCRbeta CDR3 rearrangement. For each sample, productive Simpson clonality was calculated as the square root of Simpson's diversity index over productive rearrangements. Drawn from immuneACCESS, this table holds only the in-frame rearrangements with V and J called that TCRdb kept. Clones are partly lost; checked studies trace under half to an unresolved V gene and leave the rest unexplained. The DNA gave D and trimming, while V, J and clone size come from that table. The sample table lists about 50,000 clones, around 84% of them with a count of one. Over 15% of the sample belongs to the ten largest clones.

For CDR1 and CDR2, the germline V gene lists SGHTS and YDEGEE. V has 1 base trimmed and J has 4 bases trimmed; junction bases matching no gene number 5. CDR3 length: 16 amino acids, cysteine to phenylalanine. Only CDR3 DNA remains: 48 bases, in frame from the first base. This TCR came from a man between 65 and 85 years old with active COVID-19. The rearrangement combines TRBV5-8 with TRBJ2-1; 10 middle bases align to TRBD2. What was sequenced was peripheral blood. In nucleotide form, the sequence is TGTGCCAGCAGCTTGTCGACTAGCGGGTCTTACAATGAGCAGTTCTTC. Translated, it gives CASSLSTSGSYNEQFF.